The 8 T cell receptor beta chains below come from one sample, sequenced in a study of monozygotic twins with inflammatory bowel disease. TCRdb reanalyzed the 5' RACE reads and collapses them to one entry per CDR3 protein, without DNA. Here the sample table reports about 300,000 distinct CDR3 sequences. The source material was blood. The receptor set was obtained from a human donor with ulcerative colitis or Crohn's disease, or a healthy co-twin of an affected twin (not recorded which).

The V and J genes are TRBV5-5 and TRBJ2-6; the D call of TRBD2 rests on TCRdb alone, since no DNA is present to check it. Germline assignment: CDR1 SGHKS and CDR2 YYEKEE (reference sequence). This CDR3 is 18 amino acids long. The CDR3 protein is CASSKTGLVPSGANVLTF.

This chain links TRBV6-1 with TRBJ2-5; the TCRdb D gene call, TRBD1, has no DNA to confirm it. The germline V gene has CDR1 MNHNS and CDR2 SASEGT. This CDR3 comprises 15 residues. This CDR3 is CASRWRGLEAETQYF.

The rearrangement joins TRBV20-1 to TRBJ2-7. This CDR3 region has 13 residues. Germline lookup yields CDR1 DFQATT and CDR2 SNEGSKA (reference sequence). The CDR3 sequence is CSATEPITYEQYF.

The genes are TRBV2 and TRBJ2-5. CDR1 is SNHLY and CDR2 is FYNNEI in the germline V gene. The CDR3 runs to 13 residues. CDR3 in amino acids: CASRTGYQETQYF.

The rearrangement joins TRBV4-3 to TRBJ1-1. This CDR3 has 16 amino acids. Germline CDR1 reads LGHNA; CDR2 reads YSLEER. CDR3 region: CASSQGFTGRITEAFF.

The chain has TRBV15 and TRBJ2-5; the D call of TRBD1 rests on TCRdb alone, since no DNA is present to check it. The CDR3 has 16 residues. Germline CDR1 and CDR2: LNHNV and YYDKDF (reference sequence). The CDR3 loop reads CATSPTRDRGRETQYF.

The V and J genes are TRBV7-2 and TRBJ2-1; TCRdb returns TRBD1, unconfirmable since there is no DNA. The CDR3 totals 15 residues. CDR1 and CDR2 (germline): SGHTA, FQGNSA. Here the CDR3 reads CASKTGTGIVNEQFF.

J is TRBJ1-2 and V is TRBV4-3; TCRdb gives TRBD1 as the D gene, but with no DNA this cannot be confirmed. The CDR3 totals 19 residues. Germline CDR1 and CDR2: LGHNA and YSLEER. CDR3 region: CASSQDLRTGVGEDYGYTF.